A selection of T cell receptor beta chains follows, all from one sample in a study of cytotoxic CD8 clonotypes in ibrutinib-treated CLL. The method was immunoSEQ multiplex PCR; TCRdb's version includes in-frame clones alone and lacks a portion of them. The table lists about 200,000 clones, over 55% of them singletons. The source material was PBMCs, sampled after 24 months of ibrutinib treatment. The receptors derive from a human donor with chronic lymphocytic leukemia. Each CDR3 is given with its conserved first and last residue. D genes are given only for firm matches. Expanded clones get a size class; other rows say once, few or many, or leave the size out.

j_call: TRBJ2-3; v_call: TRBV7-2; d_call: -; clone_size: -; cdr3_aa: CASNFRYTDTQYF; cdr3_nt: TGTGCCAGCAACTTCCGATACACAGATACGCAGTATTTT
j_call: TRBJ2-1; v_call: TRBV30; d_call: TRBD2; clone_size: -; cdr3_aa: CAWSGMGTNHYNEQFF; cdr3_nt: TGTGCCTGGAGTGGAATGGGGACTAATCACTACAATGAGCAGTTCTTC
j_call: TRBJ1-1; v_call: TRBV18; d_call: -; clone_size: few; cdr3_aa: CASSPPSTDEAFF; cdr3_nt: TGTGCCAGCTCACCACCCTCCACGGATGAAGCTTTCTTT
j_call: TRBJ2-2; v_call: TRBV6-5; d_call: -; clone_size: -; cdr3_aa: CASSYRSRNTGELFF; cdr3_nt: TGTGCCAGCAGTTACAGGAGTAGGAACACCGGGGAGCTGTTTTTT
j_call: TRBJ2-5; v_call: TRBV6-6; d_call: -; clone_size: -; cdr3_aa: CASSRWETQYF; cdr3_nt: TGTGCCAGCAGCCGCTGGGAGACCCAGTACTTC
j_call: TRBJ2-1; v_call: TRBV7-8; d_call: -; clone_size: -; cdr3_aa: CASSLVVGAWQFF; cdr3_nt: TGTGCCAGCAGCTTAGTAGTGGGAGCGTGGCAGTTCTTC
j_call: TRBJ2-7; v_call: TRBV30; d_call: TRBD1; clone_size: -; cdr3_aa: CAYTGVYEQYF; cdr3_nt: TGTGCCTATACAGGGGTATACGAGCAGTACTTC
j_call: TRBJ2-5; v_call: TRBV9; d_call: TRBD2; clone_size: -; cdr3_aa: CASSVAGTSGIGETQYF; cdr3_nt: TGTGCCAGCAGCGTAGCAGGGACTAGCGGGATCGGAGAGACCCAGTACTTC
j_call: TRBJ2-7; v_call: TRBV5-5; d_call: -; clone_size: -; cdr3_aa: CASSLTVFREQYF; cdr3_nt: TGTGCCAGCAGCTTGACAGTATTCAGGGAGCAGTACTTC
j_call: TRBJ1-4; v_call: TRBV4-2; d_call: -; clone_size: -; cdr3_aa: CASSQDRGHTEKLFF; cdr3_nt: TGTGCCAGCAGCCAAGATAGGGGACACACGGAAAAACTGTTTTTT
j_call: TRBJ2-7; v_call: TRBV27; d_call: -; clone_size: -; cdr3_aa: CASSFGGSDYEQYF; cdr3_nt: TGTGCCAGCAGTTTCGGGGGATCAGACTACGAGCAGTACTTC
j_call: TRBJ2-1; v_call: TRBV7-9; d_call: -; clone_size: few; cdr3_aa: CASSASYNEQFF; cdr3_nt: TGTGCCAGCAGCGCTAGCTACAATGAGCAGTTCTTC
j_call: TRBJ2-5; v_call: TRBV19; d_call: TRBD2; clone_size: once; cdr3_aa: CASSPFGLAGVGALQETQYF; cdr3_nt: TGTGCCAGTAGCCCTTTCGGACTAGCGGGAGTTGGGGCCTTACAAGAGACCCAGTACTTC
j_call: TRBJ1-1; v_call: TRBV30; d_call: -; clone_size: -; cdr3_aa: CAWSVQETTEAFF; cdr3_nt: TGTGCCTGGAGTGTACAGGAAACCACTGAAGCTTTCTTT
j_call: TRBJ2-1; v_call: TRBV18; d_call: TRBD2; clone_size: -; cdr3_aa: CASSQGLAGVDEQFF; cdr3_nt: TGTGCCAGCTCACAAGGACTAGCGGGAGTCGATGAGCAGTTCTTC
j_call: TRBJ2-7; v_call: TRBV7-9; d_call: TRBD1; clone_size: -; cdr3_aa: CASSLKPGGFYEQYF; cdr3_nt: TGTGCCAGCAGCTTAAAACCAGGGGGCTTTTACGAGCAGTACTTC
j_call: TRBJ1-3; v_call: TRBV6-6; d_call: -; clone_size: few; cdr3_aa: CASSRTTTDGNTIYF; cdr3_nt: TGTGCCAGCAGTCGCACCACGACAGATGGAAACACCATATATTTT
j_call: TRBJ2-3; v_call: TRBV4-1; d_call: TRBD1; clone_size: once; cdr3_aa: CASSLTTGATDTQYF; cdr3_nt: TGCGCCAGCAGCCTGACGACAGGGGCCACAGATACGCAGTATTTT
j_call: TRBJ2-1; v_call: TRBV5-1; d_call: -; clone_size: -; cdr3_aa: CASSSGFSSYNEQFF; cdr3_nt: TGCGCCAGCAGCTCCGGATTCAGCTCCTACAATGAGCAGTTCTTC
j_call: TRBJ2-7; v_call: TRBV7-2; d_call: -; clone_size: -; cdr3_aa: CASSLAARTLSSYEQYF; cdr3_nt: TGTGCCAGCAGCTTAGCTGCCCGAACCTTAAGCTCCTACGAGCAGTACTTC
j_call: TRBJ2-2; v_call: TRBV19; d_call: TRBD2; clone_size: once; cdr3_aa: CASRLAGLNTGELFF; cdr3_nt: TGTGCCAGTAGACTAGCGGGATTGAACACCGGGGAGCTGTTTTTT
j_call: TRBJ2-1; v_call: TRBV28; d_call: TRBD1; clone_size: few; cdr3_aa: CATGQGYNEQFF; cdr3_nt: TGTGCCACGGGACAGGGGTACAATGAGCAGTTCTTC
j_call: TRBJ1-1; v_call: TRBV5-1; d_call: TRBD1; clone_size: -; cdr3_aa: CASSSTGGAGLNTEAFF; cdr3_nt: TGCGCCAGCAGCTCGACAGGGGGTGCAGGACTGAACACTGAAGCTTTCTTT
j_call: TRBJ1-2; v_call: TRBV5-4; d_call: TRBD1; clone_size: few; cdr3_aa: CASSTGQGRNYYGYTF; cdr3_nt: TGTGCCAGCAGCACCGGACAGGGGCGTAACTACTATGGCTACACCTTC
j_call: TRBJ2-7; v_call: TRBV5-1; d_call: -; clone_size: -; cdr3_aa: CASSGSQSPYEQYF; cdr3_nt: TGCGCCAGCAGCGGGTCGCAGTCCCCCTACGAGCAGTACTTC
j_call: TRBJ2-7; v_call: TRBV4-2; d_call: TRBD1; clone_size: -; cdr3_aa: CASSQGQANYYEQYF; cdr3_nt: TGTGCCAGCAGCCAGGGACAGGCCAACTACTACGAGCAGTACTTC
j_call: TRBJ2-7; v_call: TRBV27; d_call: TRBD1; clone_size: -; cdr3_aa: CASSRGQGGHEQYF; cdr3_nt: TGTGCCAGCAGTCGGGGACAGGGCGGCCACGAGCAGTACTTC
j_call: TRBJ2-1; v_call: TRBV4-3; d_call: -; clone_size: once; cdr3_aa: CASSPEGGMYDDEQFF; cdr3_nt: TGCGCCAGCAGCCCGGAGGGCGGGATGTATGACGATGAGCAGTTCTTC
j_call: TRBJ2-7; v_call: TRBV29-1; d_call: -; clone_size: -; cdr3_aa: CSVGQAYEQYF; cdr3_nt: TGCAGCGTTGGCCAGGCCTACGAGCAGTACTTC
j_call: TRBJ2-7; v_call: TRBV7-2; d_call: -; clone_size: -; cdr3_aa: CASSPSSSYEQYF; cdr3_nt: TGTGCCAGCAGCCCCTCGAGCTCCTACGAGCAGTACTTC
j_call: TRBJ2-7; v_call: TRBV5-6; d_call: -; clone_size: -; cdr3_aa: CASSSSSYEQYF; cdr3_nt: TGTGCCAGCAGCTCAAGCTCCTACGAGCAGTACTTC
j_call: TRBJ2-6; v_call: TRBV5-8; d_call: -; clone_size: -; cdr3_aa: CASSPWFRYSGANVLTF; cdr3_nt: TGTGCCAGCAGTCCGTGGTTCCGATACTCTGGGGCCAACGTCCTGACTTTC
j_call: TRBJ1-5; v_call: TRBV30; d_call: -; clone_size: -; cdr3_aa: CAWNRGDQPQHF; cdr3_nt: TGTGCCTGGAACCGGGGTGATCAGCCCCAGCATTTT
j_call: TRBJ2-7; v_call: TRBV27; d_call: -; clone_size: -; cdr3_aa: CASRGTLSYEQYF; cdr3_nt: TGTGCCAGCAGGGGGACATTATCCTACGAGCAGTACTTC
j_call: TRBJ2-5; v_call: TRBV18; d_call: -; clone_size: -; cdr3_aa: CASSPLGQETQYF; cdr3_nt: TGTGCCAGCTCACCACTAGGCCAAGAGACCCAGTACTTC
j_call: TRBJ1-5; v_call: TRBV28; d_call: -; clone_size: -; cdr3_aa: CASSSYSGTVNQPQHF; cdr3_nt: TGTGCCAGCAGTTCATATTCCGGGACTGTAAATCAGCCCCAGCATTTT
j_call: TRBJ2-1; v_call: TRBV5-5; d_call: TRBD1; clone_size: -; cdr3_aa: CASSEGTGAYNEQFF; cdr3_nt: TGTGCCAGCAGCGAGGGGACAGGGGCCTACAATGAGCAGTTCTTC
j_call: TRBJ1-5; v_call: TRBV19; d_call: -; clone_size: -; cdr3_aa: CASTGRGFNQPQHF; cdr3_nt: TGTGCCAGTACCGGGAGAGGGTTCAATCAGCCCCAGCATTTT
j_call: TRBJ2-7; v_call: TRBV5-8; d_call: TRBD1; clone_size: -; cdr3_aa: CASRLRTGPYEQYF; cdr3_nt: TGTGCCAGCAGACTTAGGACAGGGCCCTACGAGCAGTACTTC
j_call: TRBJ2-2; v_call: TRBV19; d_call: TRBD1; clone_size: -; cdr3_aa: CASRDRVNTGELFF; cdr3_nt: TGTGCCAGCCGGGACAGGGTTAACACCGGGGAGCTGTTTTTT